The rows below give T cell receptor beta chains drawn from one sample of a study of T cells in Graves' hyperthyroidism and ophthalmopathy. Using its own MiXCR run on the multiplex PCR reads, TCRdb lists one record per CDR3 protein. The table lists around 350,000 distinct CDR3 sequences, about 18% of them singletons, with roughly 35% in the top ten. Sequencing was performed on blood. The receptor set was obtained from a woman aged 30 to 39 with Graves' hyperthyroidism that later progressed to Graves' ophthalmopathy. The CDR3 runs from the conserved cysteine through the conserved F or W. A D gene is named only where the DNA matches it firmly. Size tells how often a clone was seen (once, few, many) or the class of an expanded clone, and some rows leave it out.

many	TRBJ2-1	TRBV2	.	TGTGCCAGCAATGGGGACACCTACAATGAGCAGTTCTTC	CASNGDTYNEQFF
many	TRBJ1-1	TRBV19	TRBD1	TGTGCCAGTAGTAACGGACAGGGAGTTACTGAAGCTTTCTTT	CASSNGQGVTEAFF
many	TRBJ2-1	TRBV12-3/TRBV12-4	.	TGTGCCAGCAGTTTAGCGGGGGGGCTGCATGAGCAGTTCTTC	CASSLAGGLHEQFF
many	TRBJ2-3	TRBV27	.	TGTGCCAGCAGTGAGCTACTCGACCTCACAGATACGCAGTATTTT	CASSELLDLTDTQYF
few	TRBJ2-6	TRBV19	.	TGTGCCAGTGAGTTGGTCTCTGGGGCCAACGTCCTGACTTTC	CASELVSGANVLTF
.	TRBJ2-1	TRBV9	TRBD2	TGTGCCAGCAGCGTAGAGGGACTAGACAATGAGCAGTTCTTC	CASSVEGLDNEQFF
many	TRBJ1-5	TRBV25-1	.	TGTGCCAGCAGTGAATATCTACGAGATCAGCCCCAGCATTTT	CASSEYLRDQPQHF
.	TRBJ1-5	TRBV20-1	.	TGCAGTGCTAGAACAGGGCCCTATAGCAATCAGCCCCAGCATTTT	CSARTGPYSNQPQHF
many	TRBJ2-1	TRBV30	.	TGTGCCTGGAGTGGGCCGATCAATGAGCAGTTCTTC	CAWSGPINEQFF
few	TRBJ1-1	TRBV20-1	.	TGCAGCTGTGGGGGGCCTGACACTGAAGCTTTCTTT	CSCGGPDTEAFF
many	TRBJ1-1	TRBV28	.	TGTGCCAGCAGTCAGGTTTCGAACACTGAAGCTTTCTTT	CASSQVSNTEAFF
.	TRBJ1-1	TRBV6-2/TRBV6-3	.	TGTGCCAGCAGTTACGGCGGGGGGCTCACTGAAGCTTTCTTT	CASSYGGGLTEAFF
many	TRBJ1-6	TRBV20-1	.	TGCAGTGCTAGAGTTGGGGGCAGCAATAATTCACCCCTCCACTTT	CSARVGGSNNSPLHF
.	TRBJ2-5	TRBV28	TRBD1	TGTGCCAGCAGTTCCTGGGGACAGGGGTTTAACTTCCAAGAGACCCAGCACTTC	CASSSWGQGFNFQETQHF
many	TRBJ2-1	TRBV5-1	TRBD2	TGCGCCAGCAGCTTGCGGACTAGCGGGGTATACAATGAGCAGTTCTTC	CASSLRTSGVYNEQFF
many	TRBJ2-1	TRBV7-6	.	TGTGCCAGCAGCTTATTTCAGGGAAGGTCCTACAATGAGCAGTTCTTC	CASSLFQGRSYNEQFF
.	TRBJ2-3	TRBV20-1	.	TGCAGTGCTCCCCCGGGGGGCGCCGGGTCAGATACGCAGTATTTT	CSAPPGGAGSDTQYF
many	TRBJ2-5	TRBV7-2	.	TGTGCCAGCACACCCCCGGGTTGGGAGACCCAGTACTTC	CASTPPGWETQYF
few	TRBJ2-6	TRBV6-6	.	TGTGCCAGCAGTTACTTCCCCGGGCAGATTGGAAGCTCTGGGGCCAACGTCCTGACTTTC	CASSYFPGQIGSSGANVLTF
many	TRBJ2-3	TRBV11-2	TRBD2	TGTGCCAGCAGCTTACTAGCGGCCACAGATACGCAGTATTTT	CASSLLAATDTQYF
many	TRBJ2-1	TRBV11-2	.	TGTGCCAGCAGCTTAGTCGGGAGAGCTAACAATGAGCAGTTCTTC	CASSLVGRANNEQFF
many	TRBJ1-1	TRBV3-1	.	TGTGCCAGCAGCCAAGATGAATGGGGCCAGACGAACACTGAAGCTTTCTTT	CASSQDEWGQTNTEAFF
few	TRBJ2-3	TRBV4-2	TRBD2	TGTGCCAGCAGCCAGGATCCGGGACTAGCGGGAGGGGCAGATACGCAGTATTTT	CASSQDPGLAGGADTQYF
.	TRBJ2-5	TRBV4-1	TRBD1	TGCGCCAGCAGCCCTGGGACAGCCGAGAACCAAGAGACCCAGTACTTC	CASSPGTAENQETQYF
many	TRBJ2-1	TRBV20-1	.	TGCAGTGCTAGTCCCTCCAGTCGGGGTAATGAGCAGTTCTTC	CSASPSSRGNEQFF
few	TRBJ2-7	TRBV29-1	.	TGCAGCGTTGTAGCCCAGGGGAGCTCCTACGAGCAGTACTTC	CSVVAQGSSYEQYF
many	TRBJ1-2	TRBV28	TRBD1	TGTGCCAGCAGTTTATCGGCCACCGGGACAGGCTATGGCTACACCTTC	CASSLSATGTGYGYTF
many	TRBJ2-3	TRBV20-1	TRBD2	TGCAGTGCTAGTGACCGGTTTAGCGGGAACACAGATACGCAGTATTTT	CSASDRFSGNTDTQYF
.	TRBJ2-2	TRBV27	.	TGTGCCAGCAGTTCCATAAACGGGGAGCTGTTTTTT	CASSSINGELFF
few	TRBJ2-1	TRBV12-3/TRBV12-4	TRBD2	TGTGCCAGCAGTATCCCGGGACTAGCGGGGGGTAATGAGCAGTTCTTC	CASSIPGLAGGNEQFF
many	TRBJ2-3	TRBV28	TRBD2	TGTGCCAGCAGCCCTACTAGCGGAACAAACACAGATACGCAGTATTTT	CASSPTSGTNTDTQYF
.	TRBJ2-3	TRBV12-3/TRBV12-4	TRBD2	TGTGCCAGCAGTCTCGGACTAGCGGGACTTCTAGGGGGCACAGATACGCAGTATTTT	CASSLGLAGLLGGTDTQYF
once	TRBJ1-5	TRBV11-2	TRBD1	TGTGCCAGCAGCTTAGGGGTACAGGGGGCTCAACAGCCCCAGCATTTT	CASSLGVQGAQQPQHF
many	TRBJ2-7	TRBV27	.	TGTGCCAGCAGTTTATCGGGGTCTAGCGTCTCCTACGAGCAGTACTTC	CASSLSGSSVSYEQYF
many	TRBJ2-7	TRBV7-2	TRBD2	TGTGCCAGCAGCAGGACCGGGACTAGCGGGAGTAAGCAGTACTTC	CASSRTGTSGSKQYF
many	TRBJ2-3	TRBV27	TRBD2	TGTGCCAGCCACGCCCCGCCAGATAGCGGGCTCACAGATACGCAGTATTTT	CASHAPPDSGLTDTQYF
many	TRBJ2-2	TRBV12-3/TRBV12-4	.	TGTGCCAGCAGACGGACAGATGCCGGGGAGCTGTTTTTT	CASRRTDAGELFF
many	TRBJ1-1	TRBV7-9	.	TGTGCCAGCAGCTCACTTGACATCATGAACACTGAAGCTTTCTTT	CASSSLDIMNTEAFF
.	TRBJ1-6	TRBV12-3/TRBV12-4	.	TGTGCCAGCACCTTAATGCAGGGTCTTGGACCCCTCCACTTT	CASTLMQGLGPLHF